Listed below are T cell receptor beta chains from one sample, sequenced in a study of blood T cell repertoires in COVID-19. TCRdb keeps only in-frame clones here, not all; method: immunoSEQ multiplex PCR. The sample yields roughly 65,000 clones, roughly nine tenths seen once. The sequencing sample was made of peripheral blood. The receptors come from a man in his 60s with acute or convalescent COVID-19. Both conserved end residues are part of each CDR3. Each record gives: D gene, J gene, V gene, clone size, CDR3 protein, CDR3 DNA. D genes are given only for firm matches. Not all rows give a size; the values are once, few, many and, for expanded clones, a class.

.,TRBJ1-1,TRBV19,.,CATGGTRVGGEAFF,TGTGCCACGGGGGGAACGAGAGTGGGAGGTGAAGCTTTCTTT
TRBD1,TRBJ1-5,TRBV5-8,.,CASSGGTGRNQPQHF,TGTGCCAGCAGCGGCGGGACAGGTCGCAATCAGCCCCAGCATTTT
.,TRBJ2-2,TRBV19,.,CASSAWGAGELFF,TGTGCCAGTAGTGCCTGGGGGGCCGGGGAGCTGTTTTTT
.,TRBJ1-4,TRBV15,.,CATSRGTSREKLFF,TGTGCCACCAGCAGGGGGACTTCAAGGGAAAAACTGTTTTTT
TRBD2,TRBJ2-1,TRBV24-1,.,CATIVTSGRYCSYNEQFF,TGTGCCACCATAGTGACTAGCGGACGCTACTGCTCCTACAATGAGCAGTTCTTC
TRBD1,TRBJ1-4,TRBV18,.,CASSPSTGVDEKLFF,TGTGCCAGCTCACCGTCGACAGGGGTCGATGAAAAACTGTTTTTT
.,TRBJ2-3,TRBV29-1,.,CSVGGPDTQYF,TGCAGCGTTGGGGGGCCAGATACGCAGTATTTT
.,TRBJ1-2,TRBV19,.,CASSIGGNYGYTF,TGTGCCAGTAGTATAGGAGGGAACTATGGCTACACCTTC
.,TRBJ1-3,TRBV7-2,.,CASSYYVRDIENTIYF,TGTGCCAGCAGCTACTACGTCCGGGACATAGAGAACACCATATATTTT
TRBD1,TRBJ2-2,TRBV3-1/TRBV3-2,.,CASSQDGSGGFGELFF,TGTGCCAGCAGCCAAGACGGGTCAGGGGGCTTCGGGGAGCTGTTTTTT
TRBD1,TRBJ1-6,TRBV3-1/TRBV3-2,.,CASSFRTGANSPLHF,TGTGCCAGCAGCTTTCGGACAGGGGCCAATTCACCCCTCCACTTT
.,TRBJ2-1,TRBV3-1/TRBV3-2,.,CASSQVGQVDEQFF,TGTGCCAGCAGCCAAGTGGGTCAGGTTGATGAGCAGTTCTTC
.,TRBJ1-1,TRBV2,.,CASRVTANTEAFF,TGTGCCAGCAGGGTTACAGCGAACACTGAAGCTTTCTTT
.,TRBJ1-1,TRBV4-1,once,CASSQETRGAFF,TGCGCCAGCAGCCAAGAAACCCGGGGAGCTTTCTTT
.,TRBJ2-7,TRBV15,.,CATSRAGGGSYEQYF,TGTGCCACCAGCAGAGCCGGGGGAGGCTCCTACGAGCAGTACTTC
.,TRBJ2-2,TRBV29-1,.,CSVSTGLNTGELFF,TGCAGCGTTTCAACAGGGTTGAACACCGGGGAGCTGTTTTTT
TRBD2,TRBJ2-5,TRBV3-1/TRBV3-2,.,CASSTSGGFWVETQYF,TGTGCCAGCAGCACTAGCGGGGGATTCTGGGTGGAGACCCAGTACTTC
TRBD1,TRBJ1-1,TRBV19,.,CASRRDRGLAEAFF,TGTGCCAGTAGGAGGGACAGGGGGCTCGCTGAAGCTTTCTTT
TRBD1,TRBJ1-6,TRBV2,once,CASSAGQANSYNSPLHF,TGTGCCAGCAGCGCGGGACAGGCAAACTCCTATAATTCACCCCTCCACTTT
TRBD1,TRBJ1-3,TRBV15,.,CATSREQGTFSGNTIYF,TGTGCCACCAGCAGAGAACAGGGGACCTTCTCTGGAAACACCATATATTTT
TRBD1,TRBJ1-5,TRBV6-2/TRBV6-3,.,CASSPSTGGAFGRIGGNQPQHF,TGTGCCAGCAGCCCCTCGACAGGGGGCGCGTTCGGTAGGATAGGTGGCAATCAGCCCCAGCATTTT
.,TRBJ2-2,TRBV29-1,.,CSVVGVVNTGELFF,TGCAGCGTTGTCGGGGTCGTGAACACCGGGGAGCTGTTTTTT
TRBD1,TRBJ1-2,TRBV2,once,CASRSRRDSLYYGYTF,TGTGCCAGCAGGAGCCGCCGGGACAGTCTTTACTATGGCTACACCTTC
TRBD1,TRBJ1-1,TRBV19,.,CASSRDRRSTEAFF,TGTGCCAGTAGTCGGGACAGGAGAAGCACTGAAGCTTTCTTT
TRBD2,TRBJ2-6,TRBV24-1,.,CATSDVGLTGANVLTF,TGTGCCACCAGTGACGTGGGACTAACTGGGGCCAACGTCCTGACTTTC
TRBD1,TRBJ1-2,TRBV19,.,CASKGTGVRGYTF,TGTGCCAGTAAAGGGACAGGGGTGCGCGGCTACACCTTC